This entry features one T cell receptor beta chain sequence. Other DNA variants within this sample encode the same CDR3. The CDR3 has 15 amino acids. Germline values: CDR1 SGHTA, CDR2 FQGNSA. The junction had 1 base not matched to a gene; V was cut back by 1 base and J by 1 base. Original analysis: Amplification of reference gene primers was used by the study to estimate nucleated cell counts. Some clones are missing from TCRdb's copy, which holds only in-frame ones; the method was immunoSEQ multiplex PCR. That table gives V, J and clone size, and the DNA gave D and trimming. The sample has about 280,000 clones, roughly 86% seen once. The data stem from a study of blood T cell repertoires in COVID-19. Across the study: Acute-phase and convalescent COVID-19 samples originated in the United States, Italy and Spain. PBMCs, B-cell-depleted T cells, or T cells were the source of the cDNA or gDNA that made up the material.

The TCR was taken from a young woman who had recovered from COVID-19. Sequenced sample: peripheral blood. This chain joins TRBV7-2 and TRBJ2-7; 10 bases agree with TRBD2. This CDR3 reads CASSLGTSGSYEQYF. CDR3 DNA: TGTGCCAGCAGCTTAGGGACTAGCGGTTCCTACGAGCAGTACTTC.